This T cell receptor (beta chain) was identified during a study of blood T cell repertoires in COVID-19. Looking at the study overall: Donors in the United States, Italy and Spain gave samples during acute or convalescent COVID-19. PBMCs, B-cell-depleted T cells, or T cells provided the cDNA or gDNA that made up the material.

Source study methods: Amplification of reference gene primers provided the estimated nucleated cell counts. Clones were sequenced by immunoSEQ multiplex PCR, and TCRdb holds only the in-frame ones, with some missing. That table furnishes V, J and clone size, whereas the DNA furnished D and trimming. There are 100,000 to 150,000 clones in the sample; 86% occur only once, and approximately 5.3% lies in the top ten. The count of this clone is one. V was cut by 3 bases and J by 5 bases, with 7 bases left in between. CDR3 length equals 12 residues. J is TRBJ2-5 and V is TRBV12-3 or TRBV12-4; D is undetermined. The specimen sequenced was peripheral blood. The TCR was taken from a human donor in a cohort sampled during active COVID-19. CDR3 coding DNA: TGTGCCAGCAGTTTCCAGATGGAGACCCAGTACTTC. It encodes CASSFQMETQYF.